Listed below are T cell receptor beta chains from one sample, sequenced in a study of OX40 agonist ivuxolimab in advanced cancers. The repertoire was sequenced with immunoSEQ multiplex PCR; TCRdb's copy has only in-frame clones and lacks some. The data contain 100,000 to 150,000 clones, approximately 92% of them singletons. The material was CD4+ or CD8+ T cells sorted from blood, obtained in a trial of the OX40 agonist ivuxolimab. The receptor set was obtained from an adult with an advanced solid tumor such as melanoma, head and neck, liver or kidney cancer. The CDR3 runs from the conserved cysteine through the conserved F or W. The order of the fields is J gene, V gene, clone size, D gene, CDR3 DNA, CDR3 protein. The D gene is left open where the match is weak. A row's size may be missing; if present it is once, few, many or a size class.

j_gene: TRBJ1-5
v_gene: TRBV25-1
abundance: NA
d_gene: TRBD1
CDR3nt: TGTGCCAGCAGGGAGACAGGGGTAAATCAGCCCCAGCATTTT
CDR3aa: CASRETGVNQPQHF

j_gene: TRBJ1-2
v_gene: TRBV4-3
abundance: NA
d_gene: TRBD1
CDR3nt: TGCGCCAGCAGCCAAACGGGACAGGGGGCCTATGGCTACACCTTC
CDR3aa: CASSQTGQGAYGYTF

j_gene: TRBJ1-2
v_gene: TRBV7-9
abundance: NA
d_gene: NA
CDR3nt: TGTGCCAGCAGCTCCACCCTCGGGGGTGGAGTCTATGGCTACACCTTC
CDR3aa: CASSSTLGGGVYGYTF

j_gene: TRBJ1-3
v_gene: TRBV15
abundance: once
d_gene: NA
CDR3nt: TGTGCCACGGGAAGGGCGGCAACTCTCGGAAACACCATATATTTT
CDR3aa: CATGRAATLGNTIYF

j_gene: TRBJ2-7
v_gene: TRBV7-2
abundance: NA
d_gene: NA
CDR3nt: TGTGCCAGCAGCTTAGTTGTACAGACCTACGAGCAGTACTTC
CDR3aa: CASSLVVQTYEQYF

j_gene: TRBJ2-3
v_gene: TRBV7-6
abundance: NA
d_gene: NA
CDR3nt: TGTGCCAGCAGCTTGACCCTTTCCGGGCCAGATACGCAGTATTTT
CDR3aa: CASSLTLSGPDTQYF

j_gene: TRBJ1-5
v_gene: TRBV2
abundance: NA
d_gene: TRBD1
CDR3nt: TGTGCCAGCAACGACAGGGGAAGCAATCAGCCCCAGCATTTT
CDR3aa: CASNDRGSNQPQHF

j_gene: TRBJ1-4
v_gene: TRBV28
abundance: once
d_gene: NA
CDR3nt: TGTGCCAGCAGGCCGACCGGTCCTGCAACTAATGAAAAACTGTTTTTT
CDR3aa: CASRPTGPATNEKLFF

j_gene: TRBJ1-5
v_gene: TRBV6-6
abundance: NA
d_gene: NA
CDR3nt: TGTGCCAGCAGTACTCCTGACGGGCCCCAGCATTTT
CDR3aa: CASSTPDGPQHF

j_gene: TRBJ2-5
v_gene: TRBV6-5
abundance: NA
d_gene: NA
CDR3nt: TGTGCCAGCATCCCGCCTGGGGGGGCTCAAGAGACCCAGTACTTC
CDR3aa: CASIPPGGAQETQYF

j_gene: TRBJ2-7
v_gene: TRBV6-5
abundance: NA
d_gene: NA
CDR3nt: TGTGCCAGCAGCCGACTAGGAGCGAACGAGCAGTACTTC
CDR3aa: CASSRLGANEQYF

j_gene: TRBJ1-3
v_gene: TRBV11-2
abundance: NA
d_gene: TRBD1
CDR3nt: TGTGCCAGCAGCGGGGGGGGACAGATCTCCGGGAACACCATATATTTT
CDR3aa: CASSGGGQISGNTIYF

j_gene: TRBJ2-5
v_gene: TRBV7-3
abundance: once
d_gene: NA
CDR3nt: TGTGCCAGCAGCGCACGTACAGGGACAGAGACCCAGTACTTC
CDR3aa: CASSARTGTETQYF

j_gene: TRBJ2-1
v_gene: TRBV5-1
abundance: NA
d_gene: TRBD2
CDR3nt: TGCGCCAGCAGCTTGTCTAGCGGGAGCAATGAGCAGTTCTTC
CDR3aa: CASSLSSGSNEQFF

j_gene: TRBJ2-5
v_gene: TRBV4-3
abundance: NA
d_gene: TRBD1
CDR3nt: TGCGCCAGCAGCCGAGACAGGGCAGAGACCCAGTACTTC
CDR3aa: CASSRDRAETQYF

j_gene: TRBJ1-3
v_gene: TRBV28
abundance: NA
d_gene: NA
CDR3nt: TGTGCCACCGGTGGACGGAGCTCTGGAAACACCATATATTTT
CDR3aa: CATGGRSSGNTIYF

j_gene: TRBJ2-7
v_gene: TRBV7-2
abundance: NA
d_gene: NA
CDR3nt: TGTGCCAGCAGCTTATATCGGGCTAGCGTCCACGAGCAGTACTTC
CDR3aa: CASSLYRASVHEQYF

j_gene: TRBJ1-3
v_gene: TRBV19
abundance: NA
d_gene: TRBD1
CDR3nt: TGTGCCACCGCGACAGGGATCGGAAACACCATATATTTT
CDR3aa: CATATGIGNTIYF

j_gene: TRBJ2-5
v_gene: TRBV5-1
abundance: NA
d_gene: TRBD2
CDR3nt: TGCGCCAGCAGCTGGACTAGCGGGGTTAACCAAGAGACCCAGTACTTC
CDR3aa: CASSWTSGVNQETQYF

j_gene: TRBJ1-1
v_gene: TRBV18
abundance: NA
d_gene: NA
CDR3nt: TGTGCCAGCTCACCAGGGTACCCGAACACTGAAGCTTTCTTT
CDR3aa: CASSPGYPNTEAFF

j_gene: TRBJ2-1
v_gene: TRBV5-1
abundance: NA
d_gene: TRBD2
CDR3nt: TGCGCCAGCAGCCCGGGGACTAGCGGGCCCCCGTTCTTC
CDR3aa: CASSPGTSGPPFF

j_gene: TRBJ2-7
v_gene: TRBV27
abundance: NA
d_gene: TRBD1
CDR3nt: TGTGCCAGCAGTTTAAACAGGGGTGTCGAGCAGTACTTC
CDR3aa: CASSLNRGVEQYF

j_gene: TRBJ1-3
v_gene: TRBV9
abundance: NA
d_gene: NA
CDR3nt: TGTGCCAGCAGCCACCAAGAGGATACCCAAGGGCTGAGCTCTGGAAACACCATATATTTT
CDR3aa: CASSHQEDTQGLSSGNTIYF

j_gene: TRBJ1-5
v_gene: TRBV5-6
abundance: few
d_gene: NA
CDR3nt: TGTGCCAGCTCCCGCGGGGGGGCGCAGGGGAGTCAGCCCCAGCATTTT
CDR3aa: CASSRGGAQGSQPQHF

j_gene: TRBJ2-6
v_gene: TRBV6-6
abundance: NA
d_gene: NA
CDR3nt: TGTGCCAGCAGCTCCTACAGTGGCGGTGGGGCCAACGTCCTGACTTTC
CDR3aa: CASSSYSGGGANVLTF

j_gene: TRBJ2-1
v_gene: TRBV7-9
abundance: NA
d_gene: TRBD1
CDR3nt: TGTGCCAGCAGCTTAGGGGACAGGACTAATGAGCAGTTCTTC
CDR3aa: CASSLGDRTNEQFF

j_gene: TRBJ2-1
v_gene: TRBV15
abundance: NA
d_gene: TRBD1
CDR3nt: TGTGCCACCAGCAGGTCGACAGGGGCATCGTACAATGAGCAGTTCTTC
CDR3aa: CATSRSTGASYNEQFF

j_gene: TRBJ2-7
v_gene: TRBV20-1
abundance: NA
d_gene: NA
CDR3nt: TGCAGTGCTTCGAACTCCTACGAGCAGTACTTC
CDR3aa: CSASNSYEQYF

j_gene: TRBJ1-1
v_gene: TRBV7-9
abundance: NA
d_gene: TRBD1
CDR3nt: TGTGCCAGCAGCTTATATACAGGGGGGAACACTGAAGCTTTCTTT
CDR3aa: CASSLYTGGNTEAFF

j_gene: TRBJ1-5
v_gene: TRBV6-1
abundance: NA
d_gene: NA
CDR3nt: TGTGCCAGCAGTGAGGAGGCAGGTTATAATCAGCCCCAGCATTTT
CDR3aa: CASSEEAGYNQPQHF

j_gene: TRBJ2-5
v_gene: TRBV6-1
abundance: NA
d_gene: NA
CDR3nt: TGTGCCAGCAGTACGCCAGTCCAAGAGACCCAGTACTTC
CDR3aa: CASSTPVQETQYF

j_gene: TRBJ2-7
v_gene: TRBV7-2
abundance: few
d_gene: TRBD2
CDR3nt: TGTGCCAGCAGCTACGCGGGGGGGCGGAACGAGCAGTACTTC
CDR3aa: CASSYAGGRNEQYF

j_gene: TRBJ2-6
v_gene: TRBV6-1
abundance: NA
d_gene: NA
CDR3nt: TGTGCCAGCAGCACGGACAGCTCTGGGGCCAACGTCCTGACTTTC
CDR3aa: CASSTDSSGANVLTF

j_gene: TRBJ2-2
v_gene: TRBV9
abundance: NA
d_gene: NA
CDR3nt: TGTGCCAGCAGCGTCCAGGGGAACACCGGGGAGCTGTTTTTT
CDR3aa: CASSVQGNTGELFF

j_gene: TRBJ2-1
v_gene: TRBV25-1
abundance: NA
d_gene: NA
CDR3nt: TGTGCCAGCAGTACCACCGGGAGAGGCAATGAGCAGTTCTTC
CDR3aa: CASSTTGRGNEQFF

j_gene: TRBJ2-5
v_gene: TRBV30
abundance: NA
d_gene: NA
CDR3nt: TGTGCCTGGGGACAGAAAGAGACCCAGTACTTC
CDR3aa: CAWGQKETQYF

j_gene: TRBJ2-4
v_gene: TRBV7-2
abundance: once
d_gene: TRBD1
CDR3nt: TGTGCCAGCAGCCCGGACAGGGGGACCGGAAACATTCAGTACTTC
CDR3aa: CASSPDRGTGNIQYF

j_gene: TRBJ2-7
v_gene: TRBV11-2
abundance: NA
d_gene: NA
CDR3nt: TGTGCCAGCAGCTTAGACGCCGGGGCATCCTACGAGCAGTACTTC
CDR3aa: CASSLDAGASYEQYF

j_gene: TRBJ2-1
v_gene: TRBV6-5
abundance: NA
d_gene: NA
CDR3nt: TGTGCCAGCAGTTACTCATTAGTCCTCAATGAGCAGTTCTTC
CDR3aa: CASSYSLVLNEQFF

j_gene: TRBJ2-1
v_gene: TRBV19
abundance: NA
d_gene: NA
CDR3nt: TGTGCCAGTGGCGGTCCTTCGGGAGTTAAGTTCTTC
CDR3aa: CASGGPSGVKFF

j_gene: TRBJ2-7
v_gene: TRBV7-3
abundance: NA
d_gene: NA
CDR3nt: TGTGCCAGCAGTCCTATGTTCAGGGATTTTGGACACGAGCAGTACTTC
CDR3aa: CASSPMFRDFGHEQYF

j_gene: TRBJ1-2
v_gene: TRBV6-7
abundance: NA
d_gene: TRBD1
CDR3nt: TGTGCCAGCAGTAACCGGGACAGATCTTGCCGGGGCTATGGCTACACCTTC
CDR3aa: CASSNRDRSCRGYGYTF

j_gene: TRBJ1-2
v_gene: TRBV19
abundance: NA
d_gene: NA
CDR3nt: TGTGCCAGTAGTCTGAGAGGGCAAGTTGATAGCTACACCTTC
CDR3aa: CASSLRGQVDSYTF

j_gene: TRBJ2-5
v_gene: TRBV19
abundance: NA
d_gene: TRBD2
CDR3nt: TGTGCCAGTAGGACTAGCGGGAGTGGAGTGGAGACCCAGTACTTC
CDR3aa: CASRTSGSGVETQYF

j_gene: TRBJ1-1
v_gene: TRBV7-6
abundance: NA
d_gene: TRBD1
CDR3nt: TGTGCCAGCAGCTTAGGGGGGACAGGGGGCGTAGGCACTGAAGCTTTCTTT
CDR3aa: CASSLGGTGGVGTEAFF

j_gene: TRBJ1-1
v_gene: TRBV11-3
abundance: NA
d_gene: NA
CDR3nt: TGTGCCAGCAGCTTAGATCTCCGGAGTTCTGAAGCTTTCTTT
CDR3aa: CASSLDLRSSEAFF

j_gene: TRBJ1-4
v_gene: TRBV5-8
abundance: NA
d_gene: NA
CDR3nt: TGTGCCAGCAGCTTTAGGCGCCAGGTTAATGAAAAACTGTTTTTT
CDR3aa: CASSFRRQVNEKLFF

j_gene: TRBJ2-1
v_gene: TRBV10-2
abundance: once
d_gene: TRBD1
CDR3nt: TGCGCCAGCAACGACAGGGGATTTGGAAATGAGCAGTTCTTC
CDR3aa: CASNDRGFGNEQFF